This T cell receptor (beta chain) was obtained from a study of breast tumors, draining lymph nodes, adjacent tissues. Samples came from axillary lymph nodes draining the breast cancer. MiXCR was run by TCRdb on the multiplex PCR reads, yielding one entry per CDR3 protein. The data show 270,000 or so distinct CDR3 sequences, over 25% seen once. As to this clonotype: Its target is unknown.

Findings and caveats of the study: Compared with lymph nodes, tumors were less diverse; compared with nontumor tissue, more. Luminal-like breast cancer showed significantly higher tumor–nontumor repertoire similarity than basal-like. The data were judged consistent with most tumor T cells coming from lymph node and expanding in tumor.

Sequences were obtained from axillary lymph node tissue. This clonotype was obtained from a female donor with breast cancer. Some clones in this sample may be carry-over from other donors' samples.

For the CDR3, the DNA is TGTGCCAGCAGTTTAAGCGGGAGGGTCGGAAAAAACATTCAGTACTTC. Its protein product is CASSLSGRVGKNIQYF. The chain combines TRBV12-5 with TRBJ2-4, with 10 positions matching TRBD2. Germline CDR1 LGHNT, CDR2 FRNRAP. This CDR3 is 16 amino acids long.